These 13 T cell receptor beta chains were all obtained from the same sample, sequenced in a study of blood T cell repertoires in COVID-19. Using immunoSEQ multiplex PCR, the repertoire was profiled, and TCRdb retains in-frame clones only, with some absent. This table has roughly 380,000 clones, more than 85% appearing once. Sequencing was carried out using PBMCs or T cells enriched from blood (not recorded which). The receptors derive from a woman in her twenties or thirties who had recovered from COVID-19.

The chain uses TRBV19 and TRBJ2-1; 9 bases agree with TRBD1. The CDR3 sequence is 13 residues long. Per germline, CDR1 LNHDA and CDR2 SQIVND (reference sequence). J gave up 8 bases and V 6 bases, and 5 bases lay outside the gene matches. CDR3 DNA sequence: TGTGCCAGTAGGGACAGGGGAGGGGATGAGCAGTTCTTC. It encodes CASRDRGGDEQFF.

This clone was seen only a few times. As DNA, the CDR3 is TGTGCCAGCAGCTTCCTAGGTGCAACTAATGAAAAACTGTTTTTT. It is translated as CASSFLGATNEKLFF. The chain recombines TRBV5-5 with TRBJ1-4; D gene unclear. V was cut by 2 bases and J by 0 bases, with 8 bases left in between. This CDR3 has 15 amino acids. Per the germline V gene, CDR1 is SGHKS and CDR2 is YYEKEE (reference sequence). Complete variable domain (other parts from reference TRBV5-5 and TRBJ1-4): DAGVTQSPTHLIKTRGQQVTLRCSPISGHKSVSWYQQVLGQGPQFIFQYYEKEERGRGNFPDRFSARQFPNYSSELNVNALLLGDSALYLCASSFLGATNEKLFFGSGTQLSVL.

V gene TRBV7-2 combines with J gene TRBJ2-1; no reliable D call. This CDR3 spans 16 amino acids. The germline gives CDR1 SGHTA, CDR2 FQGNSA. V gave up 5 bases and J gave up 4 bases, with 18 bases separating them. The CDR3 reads CASSLSVDRAYNEQFF. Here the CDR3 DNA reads TGTGCCAGCAGCCTATCCGTTGATCGAGCATACAATGAGCAGTTCTTC.

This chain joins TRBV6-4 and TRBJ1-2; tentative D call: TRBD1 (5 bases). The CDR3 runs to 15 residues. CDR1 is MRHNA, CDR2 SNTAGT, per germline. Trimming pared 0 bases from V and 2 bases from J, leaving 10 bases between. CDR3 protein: CASSDSDRGNYGYTF. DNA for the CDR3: TGTGCCAGCAGTGACTCTGACAGAGGAAACTATGGCTACACCTTC.

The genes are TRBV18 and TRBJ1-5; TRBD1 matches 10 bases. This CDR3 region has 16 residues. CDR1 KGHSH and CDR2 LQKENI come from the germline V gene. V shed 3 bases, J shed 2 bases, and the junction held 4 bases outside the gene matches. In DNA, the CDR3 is TGTGCCAGCTCACCGACAGGGGGCCGAGGCAATCAGCCCCAGCATTTT. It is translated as CASSPTGGRGNQPQHF.

CDR3 region: CASSPHGARSPLHF. In DNA form, the CDR3 reads TGCGCCAGCAGCCCGCATGGGGCTAGGTCACCCCTCCACTTT. The J gene is TRBJ1-6, the V gene TRBV5-1, with D possibly matching TRBD1 (5 bases). CDR3 size: 14 residues. Trimming stripped 4 bases from V and 10 bases from J, with 15 bases between. Germline values: CDR1 SGHRS, CDR2 YFSETQ.

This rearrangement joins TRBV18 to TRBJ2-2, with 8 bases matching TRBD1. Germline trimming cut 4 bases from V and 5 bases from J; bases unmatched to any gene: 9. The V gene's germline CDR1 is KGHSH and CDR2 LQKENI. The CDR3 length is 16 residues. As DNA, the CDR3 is TGTGCCAGCTCACGAGGACAGGGTAAAGAAACCGGGGAGCTGTTTTTT. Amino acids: CASSRGQGKETGELFF. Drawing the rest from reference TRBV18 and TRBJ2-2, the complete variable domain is NAGVMQNPRHLVRRRGQEARLRCSPMKGHSHVYWYRQLPEEGLKFMVYLQKENIIDESGMPKERFSAEFPKEGPSILRIQQVVRGDSAAYFCASSRGQGKETGELFFGEGSRLTVL.

The CDR3 DNA reads TGTGCCAGCAGCCTCGGACAGGGGGATGGCTACACCTTC. Translation: CASSLGQGDGYTF. The V gene is TRBV13, the J gene TRBJ1-2, with TRBD1 identical over 10 bases. CDR1 and CDR2 from the germline V gene are PRHDT and FYEKMQ (reference sequence). Trimming took 5 bases from V and 6 from J; bases not matched to a gene: 3. This CDR3 has 13 residues. Filled out from reference TRBV13 and TRBJ1-2, the complete variable domain reads AAGVIQSPRHLIKEKRETATLKCYPIPRHDTVYWYQQGPGQDPQFLISFYEKMQSDKGSIPDRFSAQQFSDYHSELNMSSLELGDSALYFCASSLGQGDGYTFGSGTRLTVV.

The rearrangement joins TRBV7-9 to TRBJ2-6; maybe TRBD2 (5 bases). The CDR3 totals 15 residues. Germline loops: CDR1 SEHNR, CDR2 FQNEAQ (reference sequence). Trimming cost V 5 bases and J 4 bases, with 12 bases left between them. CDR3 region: CASSPNTGGANVLTF. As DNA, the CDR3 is TGTGCCAGCAGCCCCAATACGGGGGGGGCCAACGTCCTGACTTTC.

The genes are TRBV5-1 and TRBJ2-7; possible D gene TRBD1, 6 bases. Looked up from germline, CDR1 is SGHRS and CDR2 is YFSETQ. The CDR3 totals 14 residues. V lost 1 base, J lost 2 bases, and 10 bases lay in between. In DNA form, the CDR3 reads TGCGCCAGCAGCTTGTTGGGGACAACCTACGAGCAGTACTTC. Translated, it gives CASSLLGTTYEQYF. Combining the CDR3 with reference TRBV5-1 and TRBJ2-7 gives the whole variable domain KAGVTQTPRYLIKTRGQQVTLSCSPISGHRSVSWYQQTPGQGLQFLFEYFSETQRNKGNFPGRFSGRQFSNSRSEMNVSTLELGDSALYLCASSLLGTTYEQYFGPGTRLTVT.

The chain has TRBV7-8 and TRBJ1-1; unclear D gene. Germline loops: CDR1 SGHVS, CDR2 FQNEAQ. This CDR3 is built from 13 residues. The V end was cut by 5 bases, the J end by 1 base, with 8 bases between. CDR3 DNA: TGTGCCAGCAGCCCCCTAAAGAACACTGAAGCTTTCTTT. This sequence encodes CASSPLKNTEAFF.

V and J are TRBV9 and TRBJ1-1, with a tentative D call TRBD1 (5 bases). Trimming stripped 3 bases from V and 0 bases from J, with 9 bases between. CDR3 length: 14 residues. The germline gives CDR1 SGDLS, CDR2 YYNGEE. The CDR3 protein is CASSGPTVNTEAFF. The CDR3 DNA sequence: TGTGCCAGCAGCGGCCCGACAGTGAACACTGAAGCTTTCTTT.

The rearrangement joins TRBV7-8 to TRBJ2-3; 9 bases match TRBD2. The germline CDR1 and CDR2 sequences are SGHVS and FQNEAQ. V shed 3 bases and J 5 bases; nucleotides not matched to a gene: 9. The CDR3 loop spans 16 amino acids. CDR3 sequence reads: CASSFLRTSAKDTQYF. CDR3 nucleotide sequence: TGTGCCAGCAGCTTCCTTCGGACTAGCGCGAAAGATACGCAGTATTTT.